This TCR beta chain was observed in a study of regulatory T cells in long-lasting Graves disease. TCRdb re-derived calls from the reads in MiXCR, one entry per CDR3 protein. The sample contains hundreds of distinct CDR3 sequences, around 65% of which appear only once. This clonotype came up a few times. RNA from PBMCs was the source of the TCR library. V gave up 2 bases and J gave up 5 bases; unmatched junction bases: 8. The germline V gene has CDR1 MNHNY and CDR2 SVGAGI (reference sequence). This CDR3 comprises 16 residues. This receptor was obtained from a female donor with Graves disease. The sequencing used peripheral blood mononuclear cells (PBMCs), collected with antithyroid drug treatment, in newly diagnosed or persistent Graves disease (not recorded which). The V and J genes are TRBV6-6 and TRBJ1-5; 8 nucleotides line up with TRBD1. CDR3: CASSYPGQGGHQPQHF. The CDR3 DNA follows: TGTGCCAGCAGTTACCCCGGACAGGGCGGGCATCAGCCCCAGCATTTT.